This T cell receptor (beta chain) was found in a study of blood T cell repertoires in COVID-19. Study context: The United States, Italy and Spain supplied acute and convalescent COVID-19 samples.

The ends lost 0 bases at V and 3 bases at J; junction bases unmatched: 7. Germline loops: CDR1 GTSNPN, CDR2 SVGIG (reference sequence). The CDR3 is 15 amino acids. TCRdb keeps only in-frame clones here, not all; method: immunoSEQ multiplex PCR. The sample shows under 150,000 clones, roughly 79% of them seen only once. This receptor was obtained from a human donor in a cohort sampled during active COVID-19. The V call is TRBV30, the J call TRBJ1-2; TRBD1 matches 7 bases. Sample: peripheral blood. This CDR3 is CAWSVSGGIYYGYTF. The CDR3 region has the DNA TGTGCCTGGAGTGTATCAGGGGGTATTTACTATGGCTACACCTTC.